This TCR beta chain derives from a study of shared clonotypes between healthy human individuals. Study background: Donor ages ranged 18 to 49 years: a couple of women, a few men. General study results and limits: Researchers sampled blood only, noting tissue repertoires likely differ. Several donors showed sharing of around 5.3% of naive CD4 clonotypes.

Germline CDR1 reads KGHSH; CDR2 reads LQKENI. The CDR3 spans 15 residues. The trim removed 3 bases at V and 2 bases at J, leaving 5 bases unmatched. As concerns this clone: The antigen is not known.

For every subset, genomic DNA was evenly distributed across several immunoSEQ plates. Using immunoSEQ multiplex PCR, the repertoire was profiled, and TCRdb retains in-frame clones only, with some absent. The sample holds fewer than 850,000 clones, about three quarters seen once. This chain connects TRBV18 to TRBJ2-3; 7 bases are a match to TRBD2. The origin of this receptor is a woman aged 25 to 39 in good health. The material sequenced was memory CD4+ T cells sorted from blood. Subset specified: CD45RA-negative fraction. In DNA, the CDR3 is TGTGCCAGCTCACCCTCGACTAGCTACACAGATACGCAGTATTTT. Translation gives CASSPSTSYTDTQYF.